Listed below are T cell receptor beta chains from one sample, sequenced in a study of cytomegalovirus exposure and HLA in healthy donors. Assay used: immunoSEQ multiplex PCR; TCRdb lists only in-frame clones, some missing. The sample yields around 70,000 clones, around two thirds seen once. Sequenced input: PBMCs. The source is a man in his 60s in good health and CMV-seropositive. Both conserved end residues are part of each CDR3. The order of the fields is CDR3 protein, CDR3 DNA, clone size, D gene, J gene, V gene. D genes are given only for firm matches. Expanded clones get a size class; other rows say once, few or many, or leave the size out.

CASSLIRRGYSGNTIYF | TGTGCCAGCAGCCTAATACGGCGGGGCTACTCTGGAAACACCATATATTTT | . | . | TRBJ1-3 | TRBV7-9
CASSYTSGTEQFF | TGTGCCAGCAGTTACACTTCCGGGACAGAGCAGTTCTTC | . | . | TRBJ2-1 | TRBV6-5
CASSLVFERFTEAFF | TGTGCCAGCAGCTTAGTTTTCGAGCGCTTCACTGAAGCTTTCTTT | . | . | TRBJ1-1 | TRBV7-6
CASSEVGQGSVYGYTF | TGTGCCAGCAGTGAAGTCGGGCAGGGGAGTGTCTATGGCTACACCTTC | few | . | TRBJ1-2 | TRBV2
CASSSEGGGSGNTIYF | TGTGCCAGCAGCAGCGAGGGGGGGGGCTCTGGAAACACCATATATTTT | few | . | TRBJ1-3 | TRBV7-6
CASSFLAGGPNTGELFF | TGTGCCAGCAGTTTCTTAGCGGGAGGGCCCAACACCGGGGAGCTGTTTTTT | few | TRBD2 | TRBJ2-2 | TRBV28
CASSFFEGGELFF | TGTGCCAGCAGTTTCTTCGAGGGCGGGGAGCTGTTTTTT | few | . | TRBJ2-2 | TRBV27
CASINSAGGAYNEQFF | TGTGCCAGCATTAACTCCGCGGGAGGCGCCTACAATGAGCAGTTCTTC | . | TRBD2 | TRBJ2-1 | TRBV6-6
CASKETGGGNTIYF | TGTGCCAGCAAGGAGACAGGCGGTGGAAACACCATATATTTT | . | . | TRBJ1-3 | TRBV7-9
CASSIQGISYQPQHF | TGTGCCAGTAGTATACAGGGGATAAGCTATCAGCCCCAGCATTTT | . | . | TRBJ1-5 | TRBV19
CAIRRTGGEETQYF | TGTGCCATCAGAAGGACAGGGGGCGAAGAGACCCAGTACTTC | few | TRBD1 | TRBJ2-5 | TRBV10-3
CASSLRGGGFEQYF | TGTGCCAGCAGCTTAAGGGGAGGTGGCTTCGAGCAGTACTTC | few | . | TRBJ2-7 | TRBV13
CASTPGQGGEKLFF | TGCGCCAGCACCCCGGGACAGGGAGGGGAAAAACTGTTTTTT | . | TRBD1 | TRBJ1-4 | TRBV23-1
CASSFPDRENEQYF | TGTGCCAGCAGCTTCCCGGACAGGGAGAACGAGCAGTACTTC | . | TRBD1 | TRBJ2-7 | TRBV5-4
CASSSHMNTEAFF | TGTGCCAGCAGCTCCCACATGAACACTGAAGCTTTCTTT | . | . | TRBJ1-1 | TRBV28
CASSVAGGSNQPQHF | TGTGCCAGCAGCGTAGCTGGAGGGAGCAATCAGCCCCAGCATTTT | . | . | TRBJ1-5 | TRBV9
CASRGWEEQYF | TGTGCCAGCAGGGGGTGGGAGGAGCAGTACTTC | . | . | TRBJ2-7 | TRBV6-6
CAWSLGASKNIQYF | TGTGCCTGGAGCCTTGGGGCGAGCAAAAACATTCAGTACTTC | few | . | TRBJ2-4 | TRBV30
CASSLDGTAYEQYF | TGTGCCAGCAGTCTAGACGGGACAGCTTACGAGCAGTACTTC | few | TRBD1 | TRBJ2-7 | TRBV6-6
CASSFGTLFRENTEAFF | TGTGCCAGCAGCTTCGGGACTCTCTTCAGGGAGAACACTGAAGCTTTCTTT | few | . | TRBJ1-1 | TRBV7-9
CSVAVIPNTGELFF | TGCAGCGTTGCAGTCATACCGAACACCGGGGAGCTGTTTTTT | . | . | TRBJ2-2 | TRBV29-1
CASSYGSTGELFF | TGTGCCAGCAGTTACGGGAGCACCGGGGAGCTGTTTTTT | . | . | TRBJ2-2 | TRBV6-5
CASSVGEGGLGETQYF | TGTGCCAGCAGCGTAGGCGAGGGGGGGCTTGGGGAGACCCAGTACTTC | . | . | TRBJ2-5 | TRBV9
CASSQETNAEQYF | TGCGCCAGCAGCCAAGAGACAAACGCAGAGCAGTACTTC | . | . | TRBJ2-7 | TRBV4-3
CASRQDRGSMDTQYF | TGTGCAAGTCGCCAGGACAGGGGGAGTATGGATACGCAGTATTTT | few | . | TRBJ2-3 | TRBV12-2
CASSIRDRLNNEAFF | TGTGCCAGCAGCATTCGGGACAGGTTAAATAATGAAGCTTTCTTT | . | TRBD1 | TRBJ1-1 | TRBV11-2
CASNDRGHQETQYF | TGTGCCAGCAACGACAGGGGGCATCAAGAGACCCAGTACTTC | . | TRBD1 | TRBJ2-5 | TRBV6-1
CASSLIRGDNEQYF | TGTGCCAGCAGCTTAATCAGGGGCGACAACGAGCAGTACTTC | . | . | TRBJ2-7 | TRBV7-8
CASSRTATIRTEAFF | TGTGCCAGCAGTCGGACAGCCACTATCCGCACTGAAGCTTTCTTT | . | . | TRBJ1-1 | TRBV28
CASSEDLLSGYEQYF | TGTGCCAGCAGTGAAGACTTACTTAGCGGCTACGAGCAGTACTTC | . | . | TRBJ2-7 | TRBV2
CASSRDREHTEAFF | TGTGCCAGCTCAAGGGACAGGGAACACACTGAAGCTTTCTTT | . | TRBD1 | TRBJ1-1 | TRBV18
CASSSYRGDYEQYF | TGTGCCAGCAGTTCATACAGGGGGGACTACGAGCAGTACTTC | few | TRBD1 | TRBJ2-7 | TRBV28
CASSPPGYYEQYF | TGTGCCAGCTCACCACCTGGCTACTACGAGCAGTACTTC | . | . | TRBJ2-7 | TRBV18
CASSPVSGRGYFYNEQFF | TGTGCCAGCAGTCCTGTTAGCGGGAGGGGATATTTTTACAATGAGCAGTTCTTC | . | TRBD2 | TRBJ2-1 | TRBV28
CASSTGGGYTF | TGTGCCAGCAGTACAGGGGGGGGCTACACCTTC | . | TRBD1 | TRBJ1-2 | TRBV6-1
CAISARQDSYNEQFF | TGTGCCATCAGTGCAAGACAGGATTCCTACAATGAGCAGTTCTTC | . | . | TRBJ2-1 | TRBV10-3
CASSFGQGVDEQFF | TGTGCCAGTAGCTTCGGACAGGGGGTGGATGAGCAGTTCTTC | . | TRBD1 | TRBJ2-1 | TRBV19
CASRGAQTLETQYF | TGTGCCAGCAGAGGGGCCCAAACCCTAGAGACCCAGTACTTC | . | . | TRBJ2-5 | TRBV2
CSVGQGNYGYTF | TGCAGCGTGGGACAGGGGAACTATGGCTACACCTTC | . | TRBD1 | TRBJ1-2 | TRBV29-1
CASSLVATSGNNEQFF | TGCGCCAGCAGCTTGGTAGCGACTAGCGGGAACAATGAGCAGTTCTTC | . | TRBD2 | TRBJ2-1 | TRBV5-1
CASSESAGALYEQYF | TGCGCCAGCAGTGAGTCGGCAGGGGCACTTTACGAGCAGTACTTC | . | . | TRBJ2-7 | TRBV10-1
CASRWSSTEAFF | TGTGCCAGTAGATGGAGTTCCACTGAAGCTTTCTTT | . | . | TRBJ1-1 | TRBV19
CASSLGEVGTGLRNQPQHF | TGTGCTAGCAGCTTAGGAGAGGTCGGGACAGGGCTTCGCAATCAGCCCCAGCATTTT | few | TRBD1 | TRBJ1-5 | TRBV7-7